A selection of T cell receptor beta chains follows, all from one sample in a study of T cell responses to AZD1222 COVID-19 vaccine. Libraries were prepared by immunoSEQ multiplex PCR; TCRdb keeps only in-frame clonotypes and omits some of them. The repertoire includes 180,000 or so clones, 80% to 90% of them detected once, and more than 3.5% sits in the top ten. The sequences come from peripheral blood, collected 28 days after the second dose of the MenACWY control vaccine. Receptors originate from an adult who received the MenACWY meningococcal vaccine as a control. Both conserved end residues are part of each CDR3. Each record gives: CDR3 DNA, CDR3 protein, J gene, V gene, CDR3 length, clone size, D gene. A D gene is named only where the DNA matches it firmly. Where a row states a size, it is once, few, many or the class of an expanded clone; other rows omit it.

DNA: TGTGCCAGCAGCTCCCCCCAAAGAAACACCGGGGAGCTGTTTTTT
CDR3: CASSSPQRNTGELFF
J: TRBJ2-2
V: TRBV7-9
length: 15
size: many
D: -

DNA: TGTGCCAGCAGCTTAGTGGGATTGGGACAGCCCCAGCATTTT
CDR3: CASSLVGLGQPQHF
J: TRBJ1-5
V: TRBV11-2
length: 14
size: -
D: -

DNA: TGTGCCAGTTCCGGACAGGGGGGTGGTGAGCAGTTCTTC
CDR3: CASSGQGGGEQFF
J: TRBJ2-1
V: TRBV19
length: 13
size: -
D: TRBD1

DNA: TGTGCCAGCAGCCAACCCGATATAGGAGGCTACACCTTC
CDR3: CASSQPDIGGYTF
J: TRBJ1-2
V: TRBV3-1/TRBV3-2
length: 13
size: -
D: -

DNA: TGTGCCAGCAGCCAGGGGGGAGGCACCGGGGAGCTGTTTTTT
CDR3: CASSQGGGTGELFF
J: TRBJ2-2
V: TRBV11-2
length: 14
size: few
D: -

DNA: TGTGCCAGCAGTTTATCGTCGACCCGGGAGACCCAGTACTTC
CDR3: CASSLSSTRETQYF
J: TRBJ2-5
V: TRBV28
length: 14
size: once
D: -

DNA: TGTGCCAGCAGTTCGCCAGGGGGCGAGTTTTACAATGAGCAGTTCTTC
CDR3: CASSSPGGEFYNEQFF
J: TRBJ2-1
V: TRBV28
length: 16
size: -
D: TRBD1

DNA: TGTGCCACCAGTGACCCTGGACAGGTGGAGACCCAGTACTTC
CDR3: CATSDPGQVETQYF
J: TRBJ2-5
V: TRBV24-1
length: 14
size: -
D: TRBD1

DNA: TGTGCCATCAGTGAGTCACTTGGGGGTCTGGTTCTAGCTTTCTTT
CDR3: CAISESLGGLVLAFF
J: TRBJ1-1
V: TRBV10-3
length: 15
size: -
D: -

DNA: TGTGCCAGCAGTGATGTGTTTTCAGGCACAGATACGCAGTATTTT
CDR3: CASSDVFSGTDTQYF
J: TRBJ2-3
V: TRBV6-1
length: 15
size: -
D: -

DNA: TGTGCCAGTAGTATAAAAGGGAAACGGGCTTTCTTT
CDR3: CASSIKGKRAFF
J: TRBJ1-1
V: TRBV19
length: 12
size: -
D: -